This T cell receptor delta chain was documented in a study of gamma-delta chains in newborns, infants, children. Study in general: Microbial exposure reportedly drives polyclonal innate γδ T cell expansion after birth.

This clone is termed medium-sized. TCRdb reanalysed the reads via CATT. In the table there are fewer than 6,000 delta-chain clones, 15% to 20% of which are singletons. V lost 0 bases to trimming and J lost 0 bases; unmatched junction nucleotides: 19. CDR3 length: 21 residues. Per the germline V gene, CDR1 is GEAIGNYY and CDR2 is EKD. Sequencing was carried out using blood. The clonotype comes from a child who was a newborn, infant or young child, either healthy, febrile or measles-vaccinated (not recorded which). The chain combines TRDV2 with TRDJ1; 9 nucleotides match TRDD3. This CDR3 is CACDTQYWGTRRRGYTDKLIF. Written as DNA, the CDR3 is TGTGCCTGTGACACCCAGTACTGGGGGACAAGGCGGAGGGGGTACACCGATAAACTCATCTTT.